The sequence of this T cell receptor beta chain was determined in a study of T cells after yellow fever vaccination. 5'RACE template switching produced TCR cDNA carrying a universal primer site and UMIs. TCRdb fed the 5' RACE reads into MiXCR, producing one record per CDR3 protein. The table lists 250,000 to 400,000 distinct CDR3 sequences, around 4.5% of them singletons, with roughly a fifth in the top ten. This CDR3 spans 15 amino acids. The V and J ends lost 6 bases and 7 bases, in that order; junction bases with no gene match: 10. Germline-derived CDR1 and CDR2 are WSHSY and SAAADI. The study's findings and limits: Relatively few clonotypes were ones that appeared in both CD4 and CD8 compartments. It was the secondary response that reached its peak faster, day 5 versus 15, but it was weaker. Post-booster samples contained most primary-vaccination clones (around 95% CD4, around 88% CD8).

This clonotype has at least ten counts. The target antigen is unknown. The input for sequencing was PBMCs, taken 15 days after the yellow fever booster vaccination. The chain employs TRBV10-2 and TRBJ2-7; 12 positions agree with TRBD1. The origin of this receptor is a man aged 18-30 years who received the YFV17D yellow fever vaccine. CDR3 protein: CASSAPGQGAREQYF. CDR3 DNA sequence: TGCGCCAGCAGCGCACCGGGACAGGGGGCGCGGGAGCAGTACTTC.